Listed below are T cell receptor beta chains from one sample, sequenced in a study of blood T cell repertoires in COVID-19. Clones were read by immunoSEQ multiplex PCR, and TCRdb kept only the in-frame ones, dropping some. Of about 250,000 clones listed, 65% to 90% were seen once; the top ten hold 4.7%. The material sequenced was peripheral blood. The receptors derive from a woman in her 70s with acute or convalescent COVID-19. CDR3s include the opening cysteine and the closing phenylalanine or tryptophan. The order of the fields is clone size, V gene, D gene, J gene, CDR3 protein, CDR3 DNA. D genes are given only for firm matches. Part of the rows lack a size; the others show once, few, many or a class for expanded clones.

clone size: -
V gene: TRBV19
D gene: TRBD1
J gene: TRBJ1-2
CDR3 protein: CASSMGFRGNYGYTF
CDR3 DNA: TGTGCCAGTAGTATGGGCTTCAGGGGGAACTATGGCTACACCTTC

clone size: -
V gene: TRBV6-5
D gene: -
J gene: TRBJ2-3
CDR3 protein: CASSYNGDGTQYF
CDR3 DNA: TGTGCCAGCAGTTACAATGGAGATGGTACGCAGTATTTT

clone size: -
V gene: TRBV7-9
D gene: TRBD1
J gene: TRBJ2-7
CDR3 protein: CASSFLTGAYEQYF
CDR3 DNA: TGTGCCAGCAGCTTCCTGACAGGGGCCTACGAGCAGTACTTC

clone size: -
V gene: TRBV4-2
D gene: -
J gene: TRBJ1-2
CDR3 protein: CASSQESGSRDGYTF
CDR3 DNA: TGTGCCAGCAGCCAAGAAAGCGGGTCTAGGGATGGCTACACCTTC

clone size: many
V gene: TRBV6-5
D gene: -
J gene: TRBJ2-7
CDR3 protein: CASSLSGSRSYEQYF
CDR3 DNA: TGTGCCAGCAGTTTAAGCGGGTCCCGCTCCTACGAGCAGTACTTC

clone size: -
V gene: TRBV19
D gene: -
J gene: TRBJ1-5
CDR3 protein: CASISGGGSNQPQHF
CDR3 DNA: TGTGCCAGTATCTCGGGGGGCGGGAGCAATCAGCCCCAGCATTTT

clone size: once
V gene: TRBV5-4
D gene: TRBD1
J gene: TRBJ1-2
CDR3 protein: CASSYDRAGYTF
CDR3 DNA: TGTGCCAGCAGCTATGACAGGGCTGGCTACACCTTC

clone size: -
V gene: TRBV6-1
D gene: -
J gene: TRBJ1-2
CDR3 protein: CASSERVAAGRDYGYTF
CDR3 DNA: TGTGCCAGCAGTGAAAGGGTGGCGGCAGGGAGGGACTATGGCTACACCTTC

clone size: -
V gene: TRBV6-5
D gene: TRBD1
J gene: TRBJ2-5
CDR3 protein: CATGQDRGTQYF
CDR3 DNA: TGTGCCACCGGACAGGACCGGGGTACCCAGTACTTC

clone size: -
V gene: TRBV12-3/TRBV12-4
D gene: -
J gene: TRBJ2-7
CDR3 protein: CASSFYRGREYF
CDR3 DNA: TGTGCCAGCAGTTTCTACAGGGGGAGGGAGTACTTC

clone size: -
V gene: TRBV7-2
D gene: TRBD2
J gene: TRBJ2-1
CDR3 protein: CASSLRLAWVF
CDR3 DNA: TGTGCCAGCAGCTTAAGACTAGCGTGGGTCTTC

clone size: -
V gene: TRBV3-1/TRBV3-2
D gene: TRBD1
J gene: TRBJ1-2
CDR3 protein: CASSQQGQGYGYTF
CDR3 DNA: TGTGCCAGCAGCCAACAAGGACAGGGGTATGGCTACACCTTC

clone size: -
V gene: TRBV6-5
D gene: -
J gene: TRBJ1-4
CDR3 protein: CASSIRRREKLFF
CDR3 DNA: TGTGCCAGCAGCATACGGAGGCGAGAAAAACTGTTTTTT

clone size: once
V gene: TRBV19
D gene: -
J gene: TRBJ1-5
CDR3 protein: CASSSRNNQPQHF
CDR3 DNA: TGTGCCAGTAGTAGCAGAAATAATCAGCCCCAGCATTTT

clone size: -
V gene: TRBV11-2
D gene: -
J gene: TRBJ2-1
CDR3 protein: CASSGKGWTPYNEQFF
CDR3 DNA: TGTGCCAGCAGCGGAAAAGGATGGACACCCTACAATGAGCAGTTCTTC

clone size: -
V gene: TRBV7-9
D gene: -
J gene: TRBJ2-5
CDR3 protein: CASSLYMISQQETQYF
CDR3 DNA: TGTGCCAGCAGCTTGTATATGATTTCGCAGCAAGAGACCCAGTACTTC

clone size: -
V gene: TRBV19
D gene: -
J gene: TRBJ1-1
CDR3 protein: CASSPQRGVSDTEAFF
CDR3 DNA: TGTGCCAGTAGTCCTCAAAGGGGTGTAAGCGACACTGAAGCTTTCTTT

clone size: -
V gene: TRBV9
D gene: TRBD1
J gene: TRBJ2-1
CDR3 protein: CASSDGQGNYNEQFF
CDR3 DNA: TGTGCCAGCAGTGATGGACAGGGGAACTACAATGAGCAGTTCTTC

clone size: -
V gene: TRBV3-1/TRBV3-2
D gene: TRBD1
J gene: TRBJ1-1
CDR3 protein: CASSQMDRGEAFF
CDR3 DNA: TGTGCCAGCAGCCAGATGGACAGGGGGGAAGCTTTCTTT

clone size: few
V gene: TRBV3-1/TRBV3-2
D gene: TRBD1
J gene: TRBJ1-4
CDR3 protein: CASSQAMGQYNEKLFF
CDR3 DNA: TGTGCCAGCAGCCAAGCTATGGGACAGTATAATGAAAAACTGTTTTTT

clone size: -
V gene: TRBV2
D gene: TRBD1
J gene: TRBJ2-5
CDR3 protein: CASRETGMTQYF
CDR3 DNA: TGTGCCAGCAGGGAGACAGGGATGACCCAGTACTTC

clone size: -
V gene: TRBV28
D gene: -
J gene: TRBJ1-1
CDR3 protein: CASRPGVMTRTEAFF
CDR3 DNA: TGTGCCAGCAGGCCAGGGGTTATGACGAGGACTGAAGCTTTCTTT

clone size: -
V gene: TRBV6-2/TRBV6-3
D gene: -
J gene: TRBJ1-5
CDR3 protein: CASSYSYSNQPQHF
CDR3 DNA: TGTGCCAGCAGTTACTCGTATAGCAATCAGCCCCAGCATTTT

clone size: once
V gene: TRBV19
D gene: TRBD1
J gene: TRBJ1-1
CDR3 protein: CASTPLRGQGNTEAFF
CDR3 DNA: TGTGCCAGTACCCCCCTGAGGGGACAGGGTAACACTGAAGCTTTCTTT

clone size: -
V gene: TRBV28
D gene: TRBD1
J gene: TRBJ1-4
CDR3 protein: CASSLPGTGESEKLFF
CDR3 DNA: TGTGCCAGCAGTTTACCCGGGACAGGGGAAAGTGAAAAACTGTTTTTT

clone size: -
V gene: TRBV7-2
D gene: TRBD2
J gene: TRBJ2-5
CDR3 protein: CASSLFGGEETQYF
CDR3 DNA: TGTGCCAGCAGCTTGTTCGGGGGGGAAGAGACCCAGTACTTC

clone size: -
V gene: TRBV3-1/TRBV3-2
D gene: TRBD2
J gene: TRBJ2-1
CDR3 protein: CASSQLGLAGAYNEQFF
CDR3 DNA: TGTGCCAGCAGCCAATTAGGTCTAGCGGGGGCGTACAATGAGCAGTTCTTC

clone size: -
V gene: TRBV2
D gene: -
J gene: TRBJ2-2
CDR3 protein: CASSDPPGGGPNTGELFF
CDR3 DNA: TGTGCCAGCAGTGACCCTCCGGGGGGCGGCCCGAACACCGGGGAGCTGTTTTTT

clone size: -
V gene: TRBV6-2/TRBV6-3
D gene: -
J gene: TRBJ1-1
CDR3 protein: CASSYSRQGEAFF
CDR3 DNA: TGTGCCAGCAGTTACTCGAGGCAGGGTGAAGCTTTCTTT

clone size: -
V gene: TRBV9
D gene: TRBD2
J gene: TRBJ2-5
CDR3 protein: CASSVGLAAETQYF
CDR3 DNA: TGTGCCAGCAGCGTAGGACTAGCGGCAGAGACCCAGTACTTC